Each of the 25 T cell receptor beta chains below was sequenced from the same sample in a study of blood T cell repertoires in COVID-19 (dated by TCRdb to 2018 to 2020). Library generation was performed with the immunoSEQ multiplex PCR assay. TCRdb took over this immuneACCESS table, retaining in-frame rearrangements with V and J assigned. Such tables are incomplete; in checked studies, under half of the missing clones stem from an unresolved V gene, and the remainder is unexplained. The sample table lists 200,000 to 250,000 clones, 82% of them with a count of one. The ten largest clones take up 8% to 10% of the sample. Sequenced sample: peripheral blood. All receptors come from a woman aged 80 or older with COVID-19, enrolled during active disease.

The rearrangement links TRBV7-8 to TRBJ1-1; D remains ambiguous. The V gene's germline CDR1 is SGHVS and CDR2 FQNEAQ. V lost 1 base, J lost 0 bases, and 12 bases lay in between. This CDR3 has 16 amino acids. The CDR3 bases are TGTGCCAGCAGCTTAGGGTTAGCAAGAGTGAACACTGAAGCTTTCTTT. It codes for CASSLGLARVNTEAFF. Variable domain in full (rest from reference TRBV7-8 and TRBJ1-1): GAGVSQSPRYKVAKRGQDVALRCDPISGHVSLFWYQQALGQGPEFLTYFQNEAQLDKSGLPSDRFFAERPEGSVSTLKIQRTQQEDSAVYLCASSLGLARVNTEAFFGQGTRLTVV.

This chain connects TRBV2 to TRBJ1-2, with D hard to call. The CDR3 extends over 13 amino acids. Germline loops: CDR1 SNHLY, CDR2 FYNNEI. Trimming stripped 2 bases from V and 6 bases from J, with 10 bases between. CDR3 DNA: TGTGCCAGCAGTGAATTCGGGGATAATGGCTACACCTTC. Its translation: CASSEFGDNGYTF.

This clone was detected only a few times. The chain has TRBV19 and TRBJ2-7, with a possible D match to TRBD1 (6 bases). This CDR3 comprises 12 residues. Trimming removed 3 bases at V and 5 bases at J, with 8 bases between. In germline, CDR1 is LNHDA, CDR2 SQIVND (reference sequence). The CDR3 coding sequence is TGTGCCAGTAGTATGTCAGGGGACGAGCAGTACTTC. Translation gives CASSMSGDEQYF.

The chain combines TRBV18 with TRBJ1-2, with 9 bases that match TRBD1. The CDR3 is 15 residues long. Germline V gene lookup returns CDR1 KGHSH and CDR2 LQKENI. Trimming cost V 4 bases and J 6 bases; bases outside gene matches: 9. CDR3 bases: TGTGCCAGCTCACGACCGGGACAGGGAGGAGATGGCTACACCTTC. Translated, it gives CASSRPGQGGDGYTF.

V is TRBV28 and J is TRBJ1-5; TRBD1 is a possible D gene (5 bases). This CDR3 is 14 amino acids long. Germline loops: CDR1 MDHEN, CDR2 SYDVKM. V was shortened by 1 base and J by 4 bases, with 8 bases between the two germline ends. The CDR3 loop is CASSLSGRNQPQHF. CDR3 DNA: TGTGCCAGCAGTTTATCAGGGCGGAATCAGCCCCAGCATTTT.

In its sample, this clone was seen once. The chain employs TRBV5-5 and TRBJ1-2; 8 positions match TRBD1. Germline V gene sequence: CDR1 SGHKS, CDR2 YYEKEE (reference sequence). The CDR3 runs 12 residues. Trimming took 4 bases from V and 8 from J; bases not matched to a gene: 4. The CDR3 DNA is TGTGCCAGCAGCCGGGACAGGCTAGGCTACACCTTC. Translating gives CASSRDRLGYTF.

The V gene is TRBV2, the J gene TRBJ2-7; 8 bases map to TRBD2. Germline V gives CDR1 SNHLY, CDR2 FYNNEI. The CDR3 contains 14 residues. V trimming: 4 bases; J trimming: 6 bases; junction bases outside the gene matches: 8. The CDR3 coding sequence is TGTGCCAGCAGTGCCGACAGCGGGAGCGGCGAGCAGTACTTC. Amino acid sequence: CASSADSGSGEQYF.

This clone was found once. The chain is built from TRBV5-4 and TRBJ2-3; a possible D gene is TRBD2 (6 bases). CDR3 length: 17 residues. V was trimmed by 5 bases and J by 0 bases, leaving 19 bases between them. The germline CDR1 and CDR2 sequences are SGHNT and YYREEE (reference sequence). The CDR3 DNA sequence: TGTGCCAGCAGTCTGGACGGGACTCCCCCTAGCACAGATACGCAGTATTTT. Encoded protein: CASSLDGTPPSTDTQYF. The full variable domain, its missing parts supplied by reference TRBV5-4 and TRBJ2-3, is ETGVTQSPTHLIKTRGQQVTLRCSSQSGHNTVSWYQQALGQGPQFIFQYYREEENGRGNFPPRFSGLQFPNYSSELNVNALELDDSALYLCASSLDGTPPSTDTQYFGPGTRLTVL.

V usage is TRBV6-5 and J usage is TRBJ2-2; no reliable D call. Germline-derived CDR1 and CDR2 are MNHEY and SVGAGI. CDR3 length: 11 residues. Between the trimmed V and J ends, which lost 11 bases and 6 bases, there was a span of 10 bases. The CDR3 is CASRSAGELFF. The CDR3 nucleotides are TGTGCCTCGCGGTCCGCCGGGGAGCTGTTTTTT.

The chain joins TRBV3-1 (or the pseudogene TRBV3-2) to TRBJ2-4; 9 bases map to TRBD2. The CDR3 extends over 16 amino acids. Germline V gene lookup returns CDR1 LGHDT and CDR2 YNNKEL (reference sequence). Trimming took 2 bases from V and 6 from J; bases not matched to a gene: 8. CDR3 in DNA: TGTGCCAGCAGCCAACTTAGCGGGAGAAGGGGAAACATTCAGTACTTC. It encodes CASSQLSGRRGNIQYF.

In its sample, this clone was seen once. This chain links TRBV7-2 with TRBJ1-1; D not resolved. The CDR3 sequence is 14 residues long. Trimming left V 4 bases short and J 3 bases short, with 12 bases between. Germline assignment: CDR1 SGHTA and CDR2 FQGNSA. CDR3 sequence: CASSWSSGYTEAFF. In nucleotides, the CDR3 is TGTGCCAGCAGCTGGAGCAGTGGGTACACTGAAGCTTTCTTT.

The chain employs TRBV7-9 and TRBJ1-1, with D maybe TRBD1 (5 bases). The CDR3 spans 14 residues. V was cut by 4 bases and J by 2 bases, with 11 bases left in between. Germline V lookup: CDR1 SEHNR, CDR2 FQNEAQ (reference sequence). This chain's CDR3 is CASSSQGSNTEAFF. The CDR3 DNA is TGTGCCAGCAGCTCGCAGGGCAGCAACACTGAAGCTTTCTTT.

This clone was picked up a small number of times. The rearrangement joins TRBV2 to TRBJ1-1; no reliable D call. Per germline, CDR1 SNHLY and CDR2 FYNNEI. The length of the CDR3 is 15 residues. V was trimmed by 5 bases and J by 0 bases, leaving 13 bases between them. The CDR3 bases are TGTGCCAGCAGTCTTGACCCGGGAGTGAACACTGAAGCTTTCTTT. It codes for CASSLDPGVNTEAFF. The full variable domain, with the rest looked up from reference TRBV2 and TRBJ1-1, is EPEVTQTPSHQVTQMGQEVILRCVPISNHLYFYWYRQILGQKVEFLVSFYNNEISEKSEIFDDQFSVERPDGSNFTLKIRSTKLEDSAMYFCASSLDPGVNTEAFFGQGTRLTVV.

The V call is TRBV7-3, the J call TRBJ2-5; weak D call: TRBD2 (6 bases). V was pared by 4 bases and J by 3 bases, with 12 bases between. Germline CDR1 and CDR2: SGHTA and FQGTGA. This CDR3 has 14 residues. The CDR3 DNA reads as TGTGCCAGCAGCTCCGGCGGGACCAAAGAGACCCAGTACTTC. Amino acids: CASSSGGTKETQYF. The full variable domain, its missing parts supplied by reference TRBV7-3 and TRBJ2-5, is GAGVSQTPSNKVTEKGKYVELRCDPISGHTALYWYRQSLGQGPEFLIYFQGTGAADDSGLPNDRFFAVRPEGSVSTLKIQRTERGDSAVYLCASSSGGTKETQYFGPGTRLLVL.

The V and J genes are TRBV2 and TRBJ1-2; a weak D match, TRBD1 (5 bases). The CDR3 is 13 amino acids. V lost 1 base to trimming and J lost 5 bases, with 8 bases between them. Looked up from germline, CDR1 is SNHLY and CDR2 is FYNNEI. The CDR3 DNA follows: TGTGCCAGCAGTGAAGAGGGGTGGTATGGCTACACCTTC. Protein sequence: CASSEEGWYGYTF.

With regard to this clone: One end of the junction varies from germline; a read error may be responsible. This chain joins TRBV12-3 or TRBV12-4 and TRBJ1-1; possible D gene TRBD1, 6 bases. This CDR3 region has 11 residues. CDR3 DNA: TGTGCCTCCCGAGGGGGTCCGCAAGTTGTCTTT. Its translation is CASRGGPQVVF.

The chain employs TRBV7-8 and TRBJ1-4; TRBD1 might be the D (5 bases). The CDR3 totals 16 residues. Germline V gene data show CDR1 as SGHVS and CDR2 as FQNEAQ. V was cut by 5 bases and J by 6 bases, with 19 bases left in between. The CDR3 DNA follows: TGTGCCAGCAGCCGGCCCGGGCGGGGGGTAGATGAAAAACTGTTTTTT. It yields the protein CASSRPGRGVDEKLFF.

This chain links TRBV7-8 with TRBJ2-5, with a tentative D call TRBD1 (8 bases). Trimming took 5 bases from V and 4 from J, leaving 17 bases between them. CDR3 length equals 15 residues. The V gene's germline CDR1 is SGHVS and CDR2 FQNEAQ. The CDR3 region is CASSPRQGRGETQYF. Here the CDR3 DNA reads TGTGCCAGCAGCCCCCGACAGGGGAGGGGAGAGACCCAGTACTTC.

The chain uses TRBV6-5 and TRBJ1-3; 9 bases line up with TRBD1. Trimming took 6 bases from V and 2 from J; bases not matched to a gene: 5. The CDR3 loop spans 15 amino acids. Per the germline V gene, CDR1 is MNHEY and CDR2 is SVGAGI. In DNA, the CDR3 is TGTGCCAGCAGCAGACAGGGGGACCCTGGAAACACCATATATTTT. Translated, it gives CASSRQGDPGNTIYF.

This chain connects TRBV28 to TRBJ2-7; 12 nucleotides match TRBD2. CDR3 length: 17 amino acids. The ends lost 8 bases at V and 5 bases at J; junction bases unmatched: 16. Germline CDR1 is MDHEN and CDR2 is SYDVKM. In nucleotides, the CDR3 is TGTGCCAGCCGGACTAGCGGGATGAGTGTATCTCTCAACGAGCAGTACTTC. This encodes CASRTSGMSVSLNEQYF.

The CDR3 region has the DNA TGTGCCAGCAGTTATGCGACAGCAACTGAAGCTTTCTTT. Protein sequence: CASSYATATEAFF. The chain combines TRBV6-5 with TRBJ1-1; D is possibly TRBD1 (5 bases). The V end was cut by 3 bases, the J end by 5 bases, with 10 bases between. The CDR3 extends over 13 amino acids. Germline CDR1 MNHEY, CDR2 SVGAGI.

The J gene is TRBJ1-6, the V gene TRBV3-1 (or the pseudogene TRBV3-2); 7 bases line up with TRBD1. Germline CDR1 LGHDT, CDR2 YNNKEL (reference sequence). This CDR3 is built from 18 residues. V shed 4 bases, J shed 10 bases, and the junction held 19 bases outside the gene matches. The CDR3 sequence: CASSPSFQGGIRGSPLHF. CDR3 nucleotide sequence: TGTGCCAGCAGCCCGAGCTTCCAGGGGGGAATAAGAGGATCACCCCTCCACTTT.

The rearrangement joins TRBV3-1 (or the pseudogene TRBV3-2) to TRBJ2-4; a possible D gene is TRBD1 (5 bases). This CDR3 is built from 12 residues. V lost 2 bases to trimming and J lost 13 bases, with 12 bases between them. Germline loops: CDR1 LGHDT, CDR2 YNNKEL (reference sequence). The DNA of the CDR3 is TGTGCCAGCAGCCAAAGGGCAGGGTTGCAGTACTTC. This translates into CASSQRAGLQYF.

This clone was detected only a few times. The chain combines TRBV3-1 (or the pseudogene TRBV3-2) with TRBJ1-5; 7 bases agree with TRBD1. The ends lost 1 base at V and 5 bases at J; junction bases unmatched: 8. The CDR3 runs to 16 residues. Germline CDR1 LGHDT, CDR2 YNNKEL (reference sequence). As DNA, the CDR3 is TGTGCCAGCAGCCAAGCAGGAGCAGGGGGTCATCAGCCCCAGCATTTT. It encodes CASSQAGAGGHQPQHF.

This clone was picked up one time. This rearrangement joins TRBV5-1 to TRBJ1-1, with D perhaps matching TRBD1 (6 bases). Trimming cost V 5 bases and J 1 base, with 12 bases left between them. This CDR3 spans 14 amino acids. Germline-derived CDR1 and CDR2 are SGHRS and YFSETQ. This CDR3 is CASRQGPTNTEAFF. In nucleotides, the CDR3 is TGCGCCAGCAGACAGGGACCTACGAACACTGAAGCTTTCTTT.